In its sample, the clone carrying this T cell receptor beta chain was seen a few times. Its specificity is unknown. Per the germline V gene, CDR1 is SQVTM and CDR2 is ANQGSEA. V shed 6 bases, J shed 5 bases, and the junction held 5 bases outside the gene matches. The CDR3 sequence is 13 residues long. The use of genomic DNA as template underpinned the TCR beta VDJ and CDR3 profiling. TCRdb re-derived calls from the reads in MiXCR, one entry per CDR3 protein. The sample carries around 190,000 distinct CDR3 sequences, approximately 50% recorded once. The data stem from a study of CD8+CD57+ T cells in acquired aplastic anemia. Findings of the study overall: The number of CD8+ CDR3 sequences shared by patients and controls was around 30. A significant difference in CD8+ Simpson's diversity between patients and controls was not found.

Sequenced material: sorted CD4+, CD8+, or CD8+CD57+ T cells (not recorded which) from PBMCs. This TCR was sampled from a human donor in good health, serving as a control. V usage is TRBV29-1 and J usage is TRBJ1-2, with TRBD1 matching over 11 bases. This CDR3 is CSVPGQGVYGYTF. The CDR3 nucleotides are TGCAGCGTACCGGGACAGGGGGTATATGGCTACACCTTC.